What follows describes a single T cell receptor (beta chain). Its antigen is as yet unknown. The 5'RACE method, run with constant-segment primers, produced TCR alpha and TCR beta cDNA libraries (carrying sample barcodes and UMIs). One entry per CDR3 protein results from TCRdb running MiXCR on the 5' RACE reads. Among approximately 230,000 distinct CDR3 sequences listed, over 15% were seen once. These data belong to a study of T-cell memory formation after mild COVID-19. Notes on the study in general: Several responding clones turned up in pre-infection memory, indicating that cross-reactive memory may have taken part. Among CD4+ contracting clones, most were CM and EM, and CD8+ ones EMRA. Proof of SARS-CoV-2 specificity was absent for the second-wave clones that crested on day 37.

This clonotype was sampled from a man between 18 and 29 years old who had mild COVID-19 (a few samples of this study predate the infection). Cell type and time point are not known. Sequenced: PBMCs or a T cell subset sorted from them (not recorded which).

The CDR3: CASSQGTGGYGYTF. Written as DNA, the CDR3 is TGTGCCAGCAGCCAAGGGACAGGGGGCTATGGCTACACCTTC. V and J are TRBV4-2 and TRBJ1-2, with TRBD1 identical over 10 bases. This CDR3 contains 14 residues. The V gene end was trimmed by 1 base and the J gene end by 4 bases; junction bases not matched to a gene: 0. Per germline, CDR1 LGHNA and CDR2 YNFKEQ.